One T cell receptor beta chain is described in this entry. Its antigen is not identified. Trimming removed 7 bases from V and 5 bases from J, with 18 bases in between. This CDR3 comprises 14 residues. Germline CDR1 PRHDT, CDR2 FYEKMQ (reference sequence). This record belongs to a study of cytomegalovirus exposure and HLA in healthy donors. The study's findings and limits: A later analysis reportedly found fewer N-insertions in an Asian-associated ancestry cluster than the roughly 670-donor mean. Many donors carried some public TCRs, although rarity characterized most TCR sequences.

The PCR employed 60 Vbeta primers together with 13 Jbeta primers. TCRdb's table, derived via immunoSEQ multiplex PCR, lists solely in-frame clones and lacks some. The sample lists roughly 170,000 clones; approximately 84% were seen once. This receptor was obtained from a young man in good health and CMV-seronegative. What was sequenced was PBMCs. The chain has TRBV13 and TRBJ2-7, with D maybe TRBD2 (5 bases). In nucleotides, the CDR3 is TGTGCCAGCACCGAAATGGGCCCGGGAAACGAGCAGTACTTC. Residues: CASTEMGPGNEQYF.